The sequence of this TCR beta chain was determined in a study of T cells in Graves' hyperthyroidism and ophthalmopathy. Background on the study: Pretreatment peripheral blood was obtained at initial diagnosis. Regarding the study as a whole: Model predictions of ophthalmopathy came a median approximately 6.8 months before onset.

Criteria for exclusion of patients were uncontrolled infection, other autoimmune disease, pregnancy or lactation. Thyroid ultrasound and orbital computed tomography, with clinical symptoms and serum thyroxine and TRAb, informed diagnoses. The table lists this clonotype with many counts. Antigen specificity is unknown. CDR3 length equals 15 residues. Trimming stripped 0 bases from V and 2 bases from J, with 9 bases between. What was amplified from RNA transcripts were TCR beta CDR3 regions. HTBI primers drove first-round RT-PCR of the TCR CDR3. TCRdb independently ran MiXCR on the multiplex PCR reads; one entry per CDR3 protein. The sample has fewer than 400,000 distinct CDR3 sequences, approximately 14% seen once.

The chain recombines TRBV12-3 or TRBV12-4 with TRBJ2-3; a possible D gene is TRBD1 (6 bases). The sample consisted of blood. The receptor's source is a woman between 18 and 29 years old with Graves' hyperthyroidism that later progressed to Graves' ophthalmopathy. CDR3 residues: CASSLARGNTDTQYF. CDR3 DNA sequence: TGTGCCAGCAGTTTAGCCAGGGGAAACACAGATACGCAGTATTTT.